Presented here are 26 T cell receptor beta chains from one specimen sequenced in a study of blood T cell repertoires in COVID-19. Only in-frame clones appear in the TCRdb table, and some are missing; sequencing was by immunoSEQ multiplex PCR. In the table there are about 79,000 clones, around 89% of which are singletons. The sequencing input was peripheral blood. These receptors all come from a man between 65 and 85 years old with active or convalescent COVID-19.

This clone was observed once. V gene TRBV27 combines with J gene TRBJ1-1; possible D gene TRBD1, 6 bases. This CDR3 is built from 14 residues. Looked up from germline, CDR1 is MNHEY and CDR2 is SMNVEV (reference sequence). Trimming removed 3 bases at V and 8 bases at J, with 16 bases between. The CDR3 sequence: CASSFRQGNSEAFF. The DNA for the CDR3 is TGTGCCAGCAGTTTCCGTCAGGGGAATTCGGAAGCTTTCTTT.

CDR3 sequence (DNA): TGTGCCAGCAGCTCAACGACAGGGGGCAGTCAGCCCCAGCATTTT. Protein: CASSSTTGGSQPQHF. The genes are TRBV7-9 and TRBJ1-5; 10 nucleotides match TRBD1. The junction had 6 bases not matched to a gene; V was cut back by 4 bases and J by 6 bases. The germline V gene has CDR1 SEHNR and CDR2 FQNEAQ (reference sequence). The CDR3 length is 15 residues. The whole variable domain, filled in from reference TRBV7-9 and TRBJ1-5, reads DTGVSQNPRHKITKRGQNVTFRCDPISEHNRLYWYRQTLGQGPEFLTYFQNEAQLEKSRLLSDRFSAERPKGSFSTLEIQRTEQGDSAMYLCASSSTTGGSQPQHFGDGTRLSIL.

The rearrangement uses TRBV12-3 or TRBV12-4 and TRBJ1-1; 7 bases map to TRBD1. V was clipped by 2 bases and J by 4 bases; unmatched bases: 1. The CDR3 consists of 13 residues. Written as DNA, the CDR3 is TGTGCCAGCAGTTTAACAGGGGCCACTGAAGCTTTCTTT. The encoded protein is CASSLTGATEAFF.

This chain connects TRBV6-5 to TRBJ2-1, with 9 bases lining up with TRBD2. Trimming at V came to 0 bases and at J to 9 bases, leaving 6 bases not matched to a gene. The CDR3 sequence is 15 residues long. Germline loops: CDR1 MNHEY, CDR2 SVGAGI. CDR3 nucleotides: TGTGCCAGCAGTTACTCTAGCGGGAGTATTAGTGAGCAGTTCTTC. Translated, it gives CASSYSSGSISEQFF.

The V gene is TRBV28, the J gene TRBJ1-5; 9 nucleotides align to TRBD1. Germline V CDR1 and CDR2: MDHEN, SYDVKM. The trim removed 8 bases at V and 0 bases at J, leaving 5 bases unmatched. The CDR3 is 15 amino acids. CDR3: CASERTGDSNQPQHF. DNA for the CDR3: TGTGCCAGCGAAAGGACAGGGGATAGCAATCAGCCCCAGCATTTT.

The CDR3 sequence: CASSLSFGQNTEAFF. CDR3 bases: TGTGCCAGCAGTTTATCGTTTGGACAGAACACTGAAGCTTTCTTT. The chain recombines TRBV27 with TRBJ1-1; D might be TRBD1 (5 bases). CDR1 and CDR2 (germline): MNHEY, SMNVEV (reference sequence). The CDR3 runs to 15 residues. The V end lost 0 bases, the J end lost 1 base, and 9 bases lay between the germline ends.

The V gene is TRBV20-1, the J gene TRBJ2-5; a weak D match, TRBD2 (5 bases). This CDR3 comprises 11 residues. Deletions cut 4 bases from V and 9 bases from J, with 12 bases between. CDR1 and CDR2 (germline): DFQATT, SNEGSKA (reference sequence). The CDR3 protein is CSATSDGAQYF. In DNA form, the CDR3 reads TGCAGTGCTACGTCGGACGGGGCCCAGTACTTC.

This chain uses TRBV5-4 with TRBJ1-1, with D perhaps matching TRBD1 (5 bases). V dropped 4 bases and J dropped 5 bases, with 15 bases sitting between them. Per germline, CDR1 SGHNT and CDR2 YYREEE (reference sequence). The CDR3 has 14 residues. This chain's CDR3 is CASSDGGRRTEAFF. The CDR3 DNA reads TGTGCCAGCAGCGACGGGGGACGGCGGACTGAAGCTTTCTTT.

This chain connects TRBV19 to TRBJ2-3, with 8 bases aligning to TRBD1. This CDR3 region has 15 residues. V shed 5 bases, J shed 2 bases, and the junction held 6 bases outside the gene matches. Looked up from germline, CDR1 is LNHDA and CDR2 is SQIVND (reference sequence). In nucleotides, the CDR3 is TGTGCCAGTAGTTTCCGGACAGGGATCACAGATACGCAGTATTTT. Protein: CASSFRTGITDTQYF.

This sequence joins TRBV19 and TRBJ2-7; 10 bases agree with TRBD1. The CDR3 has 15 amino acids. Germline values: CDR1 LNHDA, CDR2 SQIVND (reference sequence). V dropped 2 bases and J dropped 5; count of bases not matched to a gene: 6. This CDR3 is CASSIRGQGTHEQYF. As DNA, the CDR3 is TGTGCCAGTAGTATACGGGGACAGGGGACCCACGAGCAGTACTTC.

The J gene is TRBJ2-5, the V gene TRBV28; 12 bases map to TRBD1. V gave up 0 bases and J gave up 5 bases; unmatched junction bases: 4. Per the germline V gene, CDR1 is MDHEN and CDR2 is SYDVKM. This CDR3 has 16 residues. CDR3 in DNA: TGTGCCAGCAGTTTATGGGGGACAGGGGGCGGGGAGACCCAGTACTTC. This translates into CASSLWGTGGGETQYF.

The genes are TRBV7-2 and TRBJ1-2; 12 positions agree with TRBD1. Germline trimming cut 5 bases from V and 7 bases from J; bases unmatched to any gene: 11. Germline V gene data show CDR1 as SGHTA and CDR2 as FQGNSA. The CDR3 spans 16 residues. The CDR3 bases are TGTGCCAGCAGCCCAACCTTCGGGACAGGGGGCAGTGGCTACACCTTC. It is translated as CASSPTFGTGGSGYTF.

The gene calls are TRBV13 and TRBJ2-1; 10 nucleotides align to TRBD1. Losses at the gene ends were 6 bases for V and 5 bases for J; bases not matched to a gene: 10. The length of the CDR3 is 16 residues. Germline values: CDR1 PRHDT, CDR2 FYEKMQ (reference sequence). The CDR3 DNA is TGTGCCAGCAGACCCACCGGACAGGGGGGACACAATGAGCAGTTCTTC. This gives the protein CASRPTGQGGHNEQFF.

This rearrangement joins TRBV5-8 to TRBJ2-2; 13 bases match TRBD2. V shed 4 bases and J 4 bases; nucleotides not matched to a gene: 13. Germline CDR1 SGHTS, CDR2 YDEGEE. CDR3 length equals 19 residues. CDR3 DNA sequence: TGTGCCAGCAGCCCCCTGAGGACTAGCGGGAGCAGGCCCACCGGGGAGCTGTTTTTT. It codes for CASSPLRTSGSRPTGELFF.

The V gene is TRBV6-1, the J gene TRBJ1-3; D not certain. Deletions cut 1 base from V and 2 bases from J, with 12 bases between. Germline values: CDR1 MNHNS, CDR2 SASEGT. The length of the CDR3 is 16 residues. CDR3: CASSEVTSTAGNTIYF. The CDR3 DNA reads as TGTGCCAGCAGTGAAGTAACATCCACAGCTGGAAACACCATATATTTT.

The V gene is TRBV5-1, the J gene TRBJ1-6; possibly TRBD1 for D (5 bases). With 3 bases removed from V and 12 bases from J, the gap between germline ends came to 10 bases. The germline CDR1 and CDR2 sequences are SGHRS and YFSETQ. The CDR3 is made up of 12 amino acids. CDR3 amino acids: CASSSPGGPLHF. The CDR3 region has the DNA TGCGCCAGCAGCTCTCCCGGGGGACCCCTCCACTTT.

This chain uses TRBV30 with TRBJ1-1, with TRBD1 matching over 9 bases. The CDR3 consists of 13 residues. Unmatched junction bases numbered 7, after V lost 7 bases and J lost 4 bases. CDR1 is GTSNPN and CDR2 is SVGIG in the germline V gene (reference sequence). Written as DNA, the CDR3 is TGTGCCTCGCACAGGGGGCTTAGCACTGAAGCTTTCTTT. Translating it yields CASHRGLSTEAFF.

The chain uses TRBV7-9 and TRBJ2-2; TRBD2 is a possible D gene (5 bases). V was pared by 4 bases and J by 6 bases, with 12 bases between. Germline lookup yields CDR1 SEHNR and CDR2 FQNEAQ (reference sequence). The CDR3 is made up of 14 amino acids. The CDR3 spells CASSSVGVAGELFF. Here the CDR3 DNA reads TGTGCCAGCAGCTCCGTGGGAGTAGCCGGGGAGCTGTTTTTT.

The CDR3 is CASSFPGTSGSSFSYEQYF. In nucleotides, the CDR3 is TGTGCCAGCAGTTTTCCCGGGACTAGCGGGAGCTCCTTCTCCTACGAGCAGTACTTC. This rearrangement joins TRBV28 to TRBJ2-7; TRBD2 matches 14 bases. There are 19 residues in the CDR3. The germline CDR1 and CDR2 sequences are MDHEN and SYDVKM. J gave up 0 bases and V 3 bases, and 10 bases lay outside the gene matches.

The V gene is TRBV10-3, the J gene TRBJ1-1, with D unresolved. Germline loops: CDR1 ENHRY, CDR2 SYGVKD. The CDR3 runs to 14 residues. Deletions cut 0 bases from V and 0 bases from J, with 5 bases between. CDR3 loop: CAISESELNTEAFF. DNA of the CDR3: TGTGCCATCAGTGAGTCGGAGCTGAACACTGAAGCTTTCTTT.

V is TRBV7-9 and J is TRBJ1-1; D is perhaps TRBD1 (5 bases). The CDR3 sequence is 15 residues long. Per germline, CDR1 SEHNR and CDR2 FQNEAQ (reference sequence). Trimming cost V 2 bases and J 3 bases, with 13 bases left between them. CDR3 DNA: TGTGCCAGCAGCTTATTGGAAGGGGCGGACACTGAAGCTTTCTTT. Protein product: CASSLLEGADTEAFF.

This CDR3 is CASSQTQGVAGNTIYF. The CDR3 region has the DNA TGTGCCAGCAGCCAAACACAGGGGGTGGCTGGAAACACCATATATTTT. The J gene is TRBJ1-3, the V gene TRBV3-1 (or the pseudogene TRBV3-2), with 8 bases fitting TRBD1. This CDR3 spans 16 amino acids. Germline CDR1 and CDR2: LGHDT and YNNKEL (reference sequence). The trim removed 2 bases at V and 2 bases at J, leaving 5 bases unmatched.

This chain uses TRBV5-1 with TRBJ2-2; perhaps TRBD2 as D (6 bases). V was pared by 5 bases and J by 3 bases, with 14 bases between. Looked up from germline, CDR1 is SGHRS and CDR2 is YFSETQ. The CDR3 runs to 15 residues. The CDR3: CASRFRLVDTGELFF. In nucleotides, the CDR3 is TGCGCCAGCAGGTTTCGACTAGTCGACACCGGGGAGCTGTTTTTT. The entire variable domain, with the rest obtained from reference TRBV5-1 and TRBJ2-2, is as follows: KAGVTQTPRYLIKTRGQQVTLSCSPISGHRSVSWYQQTPGQGLQFLFEYFSETQRNKGNFPGRFSGRQFSNSRSEMNVSTLELGDSALYLCASRFRLVDTGELFFGEGSRLTVL.

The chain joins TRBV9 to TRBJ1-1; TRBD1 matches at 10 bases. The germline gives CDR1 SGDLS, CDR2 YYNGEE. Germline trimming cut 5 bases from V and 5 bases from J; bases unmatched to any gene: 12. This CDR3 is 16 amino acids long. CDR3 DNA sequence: TGTGCCAGCAGTCCCGGGACAGGGGTTACCGGGACTGAAGCTTTCTTT. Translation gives CASSPGTGVTGTEAFF.

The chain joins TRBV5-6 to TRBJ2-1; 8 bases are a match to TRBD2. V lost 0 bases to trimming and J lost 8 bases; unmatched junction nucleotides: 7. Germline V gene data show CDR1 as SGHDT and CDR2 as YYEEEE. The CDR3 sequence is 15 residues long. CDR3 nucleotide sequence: TGTGCCAGCAGCTTGGGCAGCGGGAGAATCCATGAGCAGTTCTTC. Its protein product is CASSLGSGRIHEQFF.

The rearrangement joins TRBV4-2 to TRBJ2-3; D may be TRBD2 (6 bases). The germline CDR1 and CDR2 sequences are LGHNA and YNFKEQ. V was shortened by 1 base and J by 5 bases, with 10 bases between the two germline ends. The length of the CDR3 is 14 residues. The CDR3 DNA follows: TGTGCCAGCAGCCAAGCGGGAGTGGTAGATACGCAGTATTTT. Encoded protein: CASSQAGVVDTQYF.